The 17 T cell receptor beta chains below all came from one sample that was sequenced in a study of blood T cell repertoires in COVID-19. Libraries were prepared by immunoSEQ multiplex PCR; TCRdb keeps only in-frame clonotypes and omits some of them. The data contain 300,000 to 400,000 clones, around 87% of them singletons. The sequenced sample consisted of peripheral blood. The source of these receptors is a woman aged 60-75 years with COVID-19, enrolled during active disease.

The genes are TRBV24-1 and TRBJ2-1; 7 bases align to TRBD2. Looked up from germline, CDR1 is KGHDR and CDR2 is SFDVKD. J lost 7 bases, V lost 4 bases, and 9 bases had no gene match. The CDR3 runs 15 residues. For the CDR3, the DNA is TGTGCCACCAGTGACCCCGGCCGGGGAGGGAATGAGCAGTTCTTC. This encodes CATSDPGRGGNEQFF.

The CDR3: CASSYSIQDSPYEQYF. CDR3 in DNA: TGTGCCAGCAGTTACTCGATTCAGGACAGTCCCTACGAGCAGTACTTC. The V gene is TRBV6-2 or TRBV6-3, the J gene TRBJ2-7, with D possibly matching TRBD1 (6 bases). Trimming took 0 bases from V and 2 from J, leaving 14 bases between them. This CDR3 has 16 amino acids. Looked up from germline, CDR1 is MNHEY and CDR2 is SVGEGT.

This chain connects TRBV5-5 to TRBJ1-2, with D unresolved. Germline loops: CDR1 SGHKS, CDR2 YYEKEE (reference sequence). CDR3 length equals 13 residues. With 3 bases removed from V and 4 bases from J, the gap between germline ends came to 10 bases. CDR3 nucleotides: TGTGCCAGCAGCTCAACACCCCTCTATGGCTACACCTTC. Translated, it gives CASSSTPLYGYTF.

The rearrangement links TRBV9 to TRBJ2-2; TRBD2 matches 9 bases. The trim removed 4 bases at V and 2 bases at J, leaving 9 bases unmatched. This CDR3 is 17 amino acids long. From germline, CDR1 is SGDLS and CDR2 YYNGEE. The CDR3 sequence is CASSTAGGQVNTGELFF. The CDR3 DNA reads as TGTGCCAGCAGCACTGCGGGGGGGCAGGTTAACACCGGGGAGCTGTTTTTT.

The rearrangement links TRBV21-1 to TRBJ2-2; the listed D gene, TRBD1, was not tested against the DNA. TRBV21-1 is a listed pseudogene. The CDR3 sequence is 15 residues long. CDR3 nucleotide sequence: TGTGCCAGCAGCAACACCGGACAAGGTACCGGGGAGCTGTTTTTT. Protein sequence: CASSNTGQGTGELFF.

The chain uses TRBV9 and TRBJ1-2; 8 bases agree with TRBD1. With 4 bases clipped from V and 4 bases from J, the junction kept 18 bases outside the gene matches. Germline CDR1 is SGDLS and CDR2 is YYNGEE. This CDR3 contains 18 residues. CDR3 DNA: TGTGCCAGCAGCACCAGACAGGGGACCATGTCGGCTTTCTATGGCTACACCTTC. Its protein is CASSTRQGTMSAFYGYTF.

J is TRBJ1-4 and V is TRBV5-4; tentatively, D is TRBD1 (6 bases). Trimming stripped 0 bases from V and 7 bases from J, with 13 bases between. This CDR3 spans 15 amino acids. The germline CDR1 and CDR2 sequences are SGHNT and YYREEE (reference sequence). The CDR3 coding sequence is TGTGCCAGCAGCTTGGCCCAGGGGCTGGGTGAAAAACTGTTTTTT. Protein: CASSLAQGLGEKLFF.

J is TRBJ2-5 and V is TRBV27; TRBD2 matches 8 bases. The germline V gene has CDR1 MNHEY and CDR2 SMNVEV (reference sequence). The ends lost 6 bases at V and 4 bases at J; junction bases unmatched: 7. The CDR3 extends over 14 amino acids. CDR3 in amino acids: CASSRGGSGETQYF. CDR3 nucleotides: TGTGCCAGCAGCCGCGGGGGGTCAGGAGAGACCCAGTACTTC.

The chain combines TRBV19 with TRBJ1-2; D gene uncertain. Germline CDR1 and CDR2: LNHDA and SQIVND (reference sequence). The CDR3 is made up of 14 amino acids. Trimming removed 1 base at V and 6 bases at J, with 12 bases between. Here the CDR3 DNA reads TGTGCCAGTAGTATAGGAACCCGGTCGGATGGCTACACCTTC. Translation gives CASSIGTRSDGYTF. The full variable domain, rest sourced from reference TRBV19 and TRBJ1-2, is DGGITQSPKYLFRKEGQNVTLSCEQNLNHDAMYWYRQDPGQGLRLIYYSQIVNDFQKGDIAEGYSVSREKKESFPLTVTSAQKNPTAFYLCASSIGTRSDGYTFGSGTRLTVV.

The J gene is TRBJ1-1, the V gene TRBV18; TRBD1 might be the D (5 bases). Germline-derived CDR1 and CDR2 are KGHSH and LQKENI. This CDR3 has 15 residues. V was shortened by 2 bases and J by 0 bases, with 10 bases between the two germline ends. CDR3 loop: CASSPSRTLNTEAFF. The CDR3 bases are TGTGCCAGCTCACCAAGTCGGACATTGAACACTGAAGCTTTCTTT.

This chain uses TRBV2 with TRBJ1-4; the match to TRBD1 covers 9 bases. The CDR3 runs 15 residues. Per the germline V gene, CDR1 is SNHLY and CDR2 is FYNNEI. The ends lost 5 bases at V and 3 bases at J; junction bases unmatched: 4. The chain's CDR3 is CASSSDRGSNEKLFF. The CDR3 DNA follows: TGTGCCAGCAGTTCGGACAGGGGATCTAATGAAAAACTGTTTTTT.

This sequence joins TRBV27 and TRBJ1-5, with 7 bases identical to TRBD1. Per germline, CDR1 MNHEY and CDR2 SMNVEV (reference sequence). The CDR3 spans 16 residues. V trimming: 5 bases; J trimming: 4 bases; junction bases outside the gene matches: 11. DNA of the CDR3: TGTGCCAGCAGTCCGGCCCAACAGGGGAGGAATCAGCCCCAGCATTTT. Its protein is CASSPAQQGRNQPQHF.

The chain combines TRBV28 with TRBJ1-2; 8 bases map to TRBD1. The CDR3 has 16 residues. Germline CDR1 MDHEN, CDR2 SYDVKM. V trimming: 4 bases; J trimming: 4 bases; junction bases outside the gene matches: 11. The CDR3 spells CASSSQPPGGGYGYTF. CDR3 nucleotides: TGTGCCAGCAGTTCACAACCCCCAGGGGGCGGCTATGGCTACACCTTC.

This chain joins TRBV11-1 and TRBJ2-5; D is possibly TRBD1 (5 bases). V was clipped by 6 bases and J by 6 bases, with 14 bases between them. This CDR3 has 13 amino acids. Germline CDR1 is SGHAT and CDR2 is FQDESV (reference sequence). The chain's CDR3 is CASRPGPGKTQYF. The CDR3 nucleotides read TGTGCCAGCAGGCCTGGTCCAGGGAAGACCCAGTACTTC.

CDR3 region: CASSLSGVEETQYF. In DNA form, the CDR3 reads TGTGCCAGCAGCCTTAGCGGGGTCGAAGAGACCCAGTACTTC. The rearrangement links TRBV7-3 to TRBJ2-5; 8 nucleotides align to TRBD2. Germline CDR1 reads SGHTA; CDR2 reads FQGTGA. The CDR3 is 14 residues long. J gave up 3 bases and V 5 bases, and 5 bases lay outside the gene matches.

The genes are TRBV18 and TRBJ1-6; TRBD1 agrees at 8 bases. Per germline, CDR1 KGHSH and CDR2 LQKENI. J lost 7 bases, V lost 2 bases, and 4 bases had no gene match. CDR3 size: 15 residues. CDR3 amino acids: CASSPSRTGNSPLHF. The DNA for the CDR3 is TGTGCCAGCTCACCATCAAGGACAGGGAATTCACCCCTCCACTTT. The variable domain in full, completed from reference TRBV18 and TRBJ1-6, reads NAGVMQNPRHLVRRRGQEARLRCSPMKGHSHVYWYRQLPEEGLKFMVYLQKENIIDESGMPKERFSAEFPKEGPSILRIQQVVRGDSAAYFCASSPSRTGNSPLHFGNGTRLTVT.

The CDR3 nucleotides are TGCAGTGCTAGTGTTAATAACAGGGGGGCGGTGGATCAGCCCCAGCATTTT. It yields the protein CSASVNNRGAVDQPQHF. V usage is TRBV20-1 and J usage is TRBJ1-5; 8 bases line up with TRBD1. CDR1 DFQATT and CDR2 SNEGSKA come from the germline V gene (reference sequence). The CDR3 spans 17 residues. V gave up 3 bases and J gave up 5 bases; unmatched junction bases: 15.